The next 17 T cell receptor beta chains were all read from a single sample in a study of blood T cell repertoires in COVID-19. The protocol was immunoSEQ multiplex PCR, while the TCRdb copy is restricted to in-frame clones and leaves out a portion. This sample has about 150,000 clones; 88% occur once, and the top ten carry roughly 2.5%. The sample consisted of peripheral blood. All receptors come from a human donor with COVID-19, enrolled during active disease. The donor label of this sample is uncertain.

The DNA of the CDR3 is TGTGCCAGCAGTCAACGAGCGGGAGGCTCCTACAATGAGCAGTTCTTC. It codes for CASSQRAGGSYNEQFF. The chain couples TRBV27 to TRBJ2-1; 9 bases match TRBD2. There are 16 residues in the CDR3. Germline-derived CDR1 and CDR2 are MNHEY and SMNVEV (reference sequence). The junction had 5 bases not matched to a gene; V was cut back by 5 bases and J by 0 bases.

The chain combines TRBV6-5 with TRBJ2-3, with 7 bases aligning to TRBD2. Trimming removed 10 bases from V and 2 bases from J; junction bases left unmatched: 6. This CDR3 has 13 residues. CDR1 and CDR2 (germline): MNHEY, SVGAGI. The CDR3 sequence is CATTGGTTDTQYF. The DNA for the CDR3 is TGTGCCACAACGGGGGGAACCACAGATACGCAGTATTTT.

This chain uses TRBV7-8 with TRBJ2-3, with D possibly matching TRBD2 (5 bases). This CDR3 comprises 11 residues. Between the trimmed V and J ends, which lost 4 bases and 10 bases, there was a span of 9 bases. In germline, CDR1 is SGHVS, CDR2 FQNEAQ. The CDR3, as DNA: TGTGCCAGCAGCTCACGGGATCCGCAGTATTTT. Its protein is CASSSRDPQYF.

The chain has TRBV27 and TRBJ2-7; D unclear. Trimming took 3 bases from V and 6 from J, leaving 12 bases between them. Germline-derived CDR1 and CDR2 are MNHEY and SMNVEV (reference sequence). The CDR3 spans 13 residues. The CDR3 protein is CASSFLGMGEQYF. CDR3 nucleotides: TGTGCCAGCAGTTTTTTGGGCATGGGCGAGCAGTACTTC.

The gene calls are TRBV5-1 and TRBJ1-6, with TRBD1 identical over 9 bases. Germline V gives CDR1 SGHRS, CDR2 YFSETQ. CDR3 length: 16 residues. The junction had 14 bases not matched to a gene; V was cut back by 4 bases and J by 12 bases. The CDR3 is CASSPAPGTGLGPLHF. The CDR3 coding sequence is TGCGCCAGCAGCCCGGCTCCCGGGACAGGGCTAGGACCCCTCCACTTT.

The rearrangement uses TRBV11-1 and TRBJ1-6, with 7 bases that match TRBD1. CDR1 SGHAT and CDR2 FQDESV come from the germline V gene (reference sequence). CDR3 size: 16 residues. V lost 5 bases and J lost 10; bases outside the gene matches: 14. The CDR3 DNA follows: TGTGCCAGCAGCCAATCGTACAGGGGAGCTGGATCACCCCTCCACTTT. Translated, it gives CASSQSYRGAGSPLHF. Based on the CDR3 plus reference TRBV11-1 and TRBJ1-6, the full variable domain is EAEVAQSPRYKITEKSQAVAFWCDPISGHATLYWYRQILGQGPELLVQFQDESVVDDSQLPKDRFSAERLKGVDSTLKIQPAELGDSAMYLCASSQSYRGAGSPLHFGNGTRLTVT.

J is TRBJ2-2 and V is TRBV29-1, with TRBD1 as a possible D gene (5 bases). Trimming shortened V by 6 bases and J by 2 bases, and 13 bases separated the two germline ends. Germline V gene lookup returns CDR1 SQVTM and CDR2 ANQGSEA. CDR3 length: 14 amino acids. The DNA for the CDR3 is TGCAGCGTGCAGGGCGGACCAAACACCGGGGAGCTGTTTTTT. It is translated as CSVQGGPNTGELFF.

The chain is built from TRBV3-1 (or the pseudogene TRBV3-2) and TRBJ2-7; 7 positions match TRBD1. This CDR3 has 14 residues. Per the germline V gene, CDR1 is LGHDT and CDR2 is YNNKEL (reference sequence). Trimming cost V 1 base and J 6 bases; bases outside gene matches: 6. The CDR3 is CASSQGDREGEQYF. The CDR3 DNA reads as TGTGCCAGCAGCCAAGGGGACAGAGAGGGCGAGCAGTACTTC.

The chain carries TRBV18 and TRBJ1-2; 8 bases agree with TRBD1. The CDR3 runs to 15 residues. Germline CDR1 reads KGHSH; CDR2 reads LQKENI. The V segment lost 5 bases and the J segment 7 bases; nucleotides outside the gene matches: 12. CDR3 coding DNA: TGTGCCAGCTCAATGGACAGGGACCCGTCACTTGGCTACACCTTC. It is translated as CASSMDRDPSLGYTF.

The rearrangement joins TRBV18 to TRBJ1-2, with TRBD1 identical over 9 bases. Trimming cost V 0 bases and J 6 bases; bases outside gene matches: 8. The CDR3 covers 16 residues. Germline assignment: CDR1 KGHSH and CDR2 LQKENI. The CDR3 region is CASSPPDRGVFNGYTF. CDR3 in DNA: TGTGCCAGCTCACCACCGGACAGGGGAGTCTTCAATGGCTACACCTTC.

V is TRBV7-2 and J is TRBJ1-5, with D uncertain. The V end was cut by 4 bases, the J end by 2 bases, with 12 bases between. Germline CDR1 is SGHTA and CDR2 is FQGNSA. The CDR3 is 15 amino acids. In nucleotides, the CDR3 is TGTGCCAGCAGCTATGTACCTCGGGGCAATCAGCCCCAGCATTTT. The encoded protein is CASSYVPRGNQPQHF.

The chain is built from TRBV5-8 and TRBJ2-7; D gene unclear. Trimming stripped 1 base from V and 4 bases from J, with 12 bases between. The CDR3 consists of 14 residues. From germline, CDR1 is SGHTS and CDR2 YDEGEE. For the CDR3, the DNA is TGTGCCAGCAGCTTGTTGCTAGTTCCATACGAGCAGTACTTC. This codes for CASSLLLVPYEQYF.

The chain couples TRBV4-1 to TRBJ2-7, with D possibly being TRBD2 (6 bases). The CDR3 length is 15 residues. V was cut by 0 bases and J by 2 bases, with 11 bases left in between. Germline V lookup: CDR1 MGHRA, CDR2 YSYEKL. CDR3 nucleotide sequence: TGCGCCAGCAGCCAAGATGACGGGGGAACCTACGAGCAGTACTTC. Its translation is CASSQDDGGTYEQYF.

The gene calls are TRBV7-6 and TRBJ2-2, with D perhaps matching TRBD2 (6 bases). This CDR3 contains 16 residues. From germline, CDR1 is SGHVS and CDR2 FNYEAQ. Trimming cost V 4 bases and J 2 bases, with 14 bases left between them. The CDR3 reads CASSSGPGGNTGELFF. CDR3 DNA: TGTGCCAGCAGCTCCGGTCCCGGGGGAAACACCGGGGAGCTGTTTTTT. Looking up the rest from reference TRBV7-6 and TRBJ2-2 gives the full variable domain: GAGVSQSPRYKVTKRGQDVALRCDPISGHVSLYWYRQALGQGPEFLTYFNYEAQQDKSGLPNDRFSAERPEGSISTLTIQRTEQRDSAMYRCASSSGPGGNTGELFFGEGSRLTVL.

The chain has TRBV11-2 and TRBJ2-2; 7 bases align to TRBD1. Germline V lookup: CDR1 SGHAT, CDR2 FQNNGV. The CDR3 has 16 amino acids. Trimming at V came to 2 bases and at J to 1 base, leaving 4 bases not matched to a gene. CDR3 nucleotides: TGTGCCAGCAGCTTAAGGGGACAGATGAACACCGGGGAGCTGTTTTTT. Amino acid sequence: CASSLRGQMNTGELFF.

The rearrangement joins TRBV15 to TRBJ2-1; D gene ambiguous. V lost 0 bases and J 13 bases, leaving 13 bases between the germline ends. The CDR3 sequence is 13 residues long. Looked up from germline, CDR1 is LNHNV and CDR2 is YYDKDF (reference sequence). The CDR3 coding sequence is TGTGCCACCAGCAGAGACCCCCCAGGCATCCAGTTCTTC. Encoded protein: CATSRDPPGIQFF.

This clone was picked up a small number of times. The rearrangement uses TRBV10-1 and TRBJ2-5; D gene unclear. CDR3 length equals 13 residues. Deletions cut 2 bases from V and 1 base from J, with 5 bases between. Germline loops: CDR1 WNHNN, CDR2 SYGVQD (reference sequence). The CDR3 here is CASSEHSQETQYF. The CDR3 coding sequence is TGCGCCAGCAGTGAGCACTCCCAAGAGACCCAGTACTTC.